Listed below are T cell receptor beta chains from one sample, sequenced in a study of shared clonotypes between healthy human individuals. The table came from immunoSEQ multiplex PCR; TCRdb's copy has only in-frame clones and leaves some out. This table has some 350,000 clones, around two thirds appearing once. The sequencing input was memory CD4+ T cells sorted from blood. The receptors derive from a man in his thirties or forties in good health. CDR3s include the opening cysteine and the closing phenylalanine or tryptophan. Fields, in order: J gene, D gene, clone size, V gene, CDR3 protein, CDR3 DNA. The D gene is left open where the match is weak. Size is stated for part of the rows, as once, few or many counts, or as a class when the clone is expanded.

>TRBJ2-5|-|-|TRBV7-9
CASSPWTEETQYF
TGTGCCAGCAGCCCCTGGACGGAAGAGACCCAGTACTTC
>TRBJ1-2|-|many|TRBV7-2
CASSSDRYRGYTF
TGTGCCAGCAGCTCCGACAGGTACCGAGGCTACACCTTC
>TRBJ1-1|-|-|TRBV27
CASSLRGEAFF
TGTGCCAGCAGTTTAAGGGGGGAGGCTTTCTTT
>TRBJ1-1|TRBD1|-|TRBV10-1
CASLLREGAIFYDTEAFF
TGCGCCAGCCTTCTAAGGGAGGGGGCGATTTTCTACGACACTGAAGCTTTCTTT
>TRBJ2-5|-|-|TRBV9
CASIPGLEETQYF
TGTGCCAGCATCCCCGGACTGGAAGAGACCCAGTACTTC
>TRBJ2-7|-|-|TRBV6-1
CASSDGPGETYEQYF
TGTGCCAGCAGTGACGGACCAGGGGAAACCTACGAGCAGTACTTC
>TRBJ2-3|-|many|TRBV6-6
CASSPHRADTQYF
TGTGCCAGCAGTCCCCATCGGGCAGATACGCAGTATTTT
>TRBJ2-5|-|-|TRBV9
CASSTGQNQETQYF
TGTGCCAGCAGCACCGGACAGAACCAAGAGACCCAGTACTTC
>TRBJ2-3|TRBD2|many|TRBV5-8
CASSLGTSGGYTDTQYF
TGTGCCAGCAGCTTGGGGACTAGCGGGGGATACACAGATACGCAGTATTTT
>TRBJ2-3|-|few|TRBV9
CASSVSSTDTQYF
TGTGCCAGCAGCGTATCTAGCACAGATACGCAGTATTTT
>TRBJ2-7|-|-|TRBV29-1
CSVLVDPLTYEQYF
TGCAGCGTTCTCGTCGACCCCCTTACCTACGAGCAGTACTTC
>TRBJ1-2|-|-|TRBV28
CATTGSWDGYTF
TGTGCCACTACAGGGTCTTGGGATGGCTACACCTTC
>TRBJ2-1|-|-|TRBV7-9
CASSSSGESLYNEQFF
TGTGCCAGCAGCTCCTCGGGGGAAAGTCTCTACAATGAGCAGTTCTTC
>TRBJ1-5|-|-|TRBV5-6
CASSNKDNQPQHF
TGTGCCAGCAGCAACAAGGACAATCAGCCCCAGCATTTT
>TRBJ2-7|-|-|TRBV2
CASTGGRLSYEQYF
TGTGCCAGCACAGGGGGGCGGCTCTCCTACGAGCAGTACTTC
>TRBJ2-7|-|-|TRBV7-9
CASSLVFYEQYF
TGTGCCAGCAGCTTAGTCTTCTACGAGCAGTACTTC
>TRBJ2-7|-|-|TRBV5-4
CASHRWGKQTYEQYF
TGTGCCAGCCATCGGTGGGGTAAACAAACCTACGAGCAGTACTTC
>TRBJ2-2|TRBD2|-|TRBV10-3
CAISESSRLAGDLNTGELFF
TGTGCCATCAGTGAGTCGTCTAGGCTAGCGGGAGACCTGAACACCGGGGAGCTGTTTTTT
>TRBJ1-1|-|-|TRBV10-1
CASSNGGNTEAFF
TGCGCCAGCAGCAACGGGGGTAACACTGAAGCTTTCTTT
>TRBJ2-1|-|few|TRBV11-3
CASSSEQFF
TGTGCCAGCTCTAGTGAGCAGTTCTTC
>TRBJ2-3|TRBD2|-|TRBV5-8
CASSFGGRSGDTQYF
TGTGCCAGCAGCTTTGGCGGGAGGTCAGGAGATACGCAGTATTTT
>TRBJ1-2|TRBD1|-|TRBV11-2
CASSLDLRPGQGPIYGYTF
TGTGCCAGCAGCTTAGATCTGCGCCCGGGACAGGGCCCCATATATGGCTACACCTTC
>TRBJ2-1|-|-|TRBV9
CASSVSGPGLSTNGNEQFF
TGTGCCAGCAGCGTATCAGGGCCGGGACTGTCCACTAACGGCAATGAGCAGTTCTTC
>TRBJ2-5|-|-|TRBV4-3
CASSQEAYRETQYF
TGCGCCAGCAGCCAAGAAGCTTATAGGGAGACCCAGTACTTC
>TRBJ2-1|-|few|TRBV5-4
CASSGWAGARNEQFF
TGTGCCAGCAGCGGTTGGGCAGGGGCCCGGAATGAGCAGTTCTTC
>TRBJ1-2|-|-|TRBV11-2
CASSPTWDMNYGYTF
TGTGCCAGCAGCCCAACCTGGGACATGAACTATGGCTACACCTTC
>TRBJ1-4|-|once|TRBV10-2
CASSDSPATNEKLFF
TGCGCCAGCAGTGATTCCCCAGCAACTAATGAAAAACTGTTTTTT
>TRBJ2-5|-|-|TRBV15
CATSRDRAQREETQYF
TGTGCCACCAGCAGAGATCGAGCTCAAAGGGAGGAGACCCAGTACTTC
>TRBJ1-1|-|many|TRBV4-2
CASSQDSGGGLTEAFF
TGTGCCAGCAGCCAAGATTCCGGGGGCGGGTTGACTGAAGCTTTCTTT
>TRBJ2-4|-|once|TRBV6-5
CASSYSTMGIQYF
TGTGCCAGCAGTTACTCGACGATGGGCATTCAGTACTTC
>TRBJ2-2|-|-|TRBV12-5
CASGSPGSSGELFF
TGTGCTAGTGGTTCGCCAGGAAGTTCCGGGGAGCTGTTTTTT
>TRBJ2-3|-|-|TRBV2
CTSSALLRTDTQYF
TGTACCAGCAGTGCCCTACTCCGCACAGATACGCAGTATTTT
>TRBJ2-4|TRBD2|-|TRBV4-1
CASSQDHSGSAWSKNIQYF
TGCGCCAGCAGCCAAGATCATAGCGGGAGTGCTTGGTCCAAAAACATTCAGTACTTC
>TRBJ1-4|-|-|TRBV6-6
CASSYRPSQSNEKLFF
TGTGCCAGCAGTTACCGTCCGTCACAGTCCAATGAAAAACTGTTTTTT
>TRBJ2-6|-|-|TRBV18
CASSPLSTGANVLTF
TGTGCCAGCTCACCCCTTTCGACCGGGGCCAACGTCCTGACTTTC
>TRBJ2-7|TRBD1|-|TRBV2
CASSATGGEYYEQYF
TGTGCCAGCAGTGCAACAGGGGGCGAATACTACGAGCAGTACTTC
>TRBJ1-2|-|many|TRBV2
CASSEARQGLVGYTF
TGTGCCAGCAGTGAAGCGCGGCAGGGGTTGGTAGGCTACACCTTC
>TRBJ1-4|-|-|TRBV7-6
CASSLGDKGEKLFF
TGTGCCAGCAGCTTAGGTGATAAGGGTGAAAAACTGTTTTTT
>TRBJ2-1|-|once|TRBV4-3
CASSQDPYRQSKQFF
TGCGCCAGCAGCCAAGATCCGTACAGGCAAAGTAAACAGTTCTTC
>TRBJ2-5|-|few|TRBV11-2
CASSLVRGAFETQYF
TGTGCCAGCAGCTTAGTCCGGGGGGCTTTTGAGACCCAGTACTTC
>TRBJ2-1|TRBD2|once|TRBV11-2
CASSFRDYRPGNEQFF
TGTGCCAGCAGCTTCCGGGACTATCGGCCGGGCAATGAGCAGTTCTTC
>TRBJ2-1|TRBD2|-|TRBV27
CASSHGLAGGLGSYNEQFF
TGTGCCAGCAGTCACGGACTAGCGGGAGGCCTTGGCTCCTACAATGAGCAGTTCTTC
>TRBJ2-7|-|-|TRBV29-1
CSVVTPTSEQYF
TGCAGCGTTGTTACCCCCACGTCCGAGCAGTACTTC
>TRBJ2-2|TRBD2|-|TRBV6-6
CASRRAGGTGELFF
TGTGCCTCACGGAGGGCGGGAGGGACCGGGGAGCTGTTTTTT
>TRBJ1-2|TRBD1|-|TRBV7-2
CASSLVTGGTYGYTF
TGTGCCAGCAGCTTAGTGACAGGGGGCACCTATGGCTACACCTTC
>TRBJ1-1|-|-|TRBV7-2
CASSRNSRRMNTEAFF
TGTGCCAGCAGCCGAAATTCCAGGAGAATGAACACTGAAGCTTTCTTT
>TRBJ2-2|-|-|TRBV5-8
CASSLGSMELFF
TGTGCCAGCAGCTTGGGTAGTATGGAGCTGTTTTTT
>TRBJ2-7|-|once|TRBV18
CASSQTGSHYEQYF
TGTGCCAGCTCACAGACAGGATCTCACTACGAGCAGTACTTC
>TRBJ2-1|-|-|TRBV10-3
CASGPHNEQFF
TGTGCCTCGGGGCCGCATAATGAGCAGTTCTTC
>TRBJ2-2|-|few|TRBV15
CATSSGAWTGELFF
TGTGCCACCAGCAGCGGCGCGTGGACCGGGGAGCTGTTTTTT
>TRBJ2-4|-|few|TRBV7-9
CASSLVVAGQDIQYF
TGTGCCAGCAGCTTAGTGGTAGCAGGGCAGGACATTCAGTACTTC
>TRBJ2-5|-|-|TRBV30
CAWSPTGFETQYF
TGTGCCTGGAGCCCTACAGGGTTCGAGACCCAGTACTTC
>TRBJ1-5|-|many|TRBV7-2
CASSALSGGNQPQHF
TGTGCCAGCAGCGCCCTGTCGGGGGGCAATCAGCCCCAGCATTTT